This T cell receptor (beta chain) was profiled in a study of T cell repertoires in cytomegalovirus infection. On the study more broadly: CMV infection together with matching HLA type was indicated by public TCR beta signatures.

Points on this clonotype: The target antigen is unknown.

TCRdb itself ran the reads through MiXCR, one entry per CDR3 protein. The table lists 370,000 or so distinct CDR3 sequences, 34% of them singletons. Study conclusions and caveats: CMV-specific TCR beta clonotypes restricted by HLA-C were the ones dominating the ex vivo response. Identification of carriers of CMV plus the relevant HLA was achieved through cumulative public TCR beta family frequency.

This CDR3 has 14 residues. Trimming removed 5 bases at V and 2 bases at J, with 12 bases between. In germline, CDR1 is SGHTA, CDR2 FQGNSA. The TCR was taken from a human donor in good health (CMV status not recorded). Some clones in this sample may be carry-over from other donors' samples. Sequences were derived from cultured PBMCs, sampled from culture after CMV antigen stimulation. This chain uses TRBV7-2 with TRBJ1-2, with D possibly being TRBD1 (5 bases). In DNA, the CDR3 is TGTGCCAGCAGCCCTCGGGGGTCCAACTATGGCTACACCTTC. It is translated as CASSPRGSNYGYTF.